A selection of T cell receptor beta chains follows, all from one sample in a study of monozygotic twins with inflammatory bowel disease. TCRdb re-called the 5' RACE reads; one entry per CDR3 protein, DNA not given. The table lists about 210,000 distinct CDR3 sequences. The specimen sequenced was blood. Receptors originate from a human donor with ulcerative colitis or Crohn's disease, or a healthy co-twin of an affected twin (not recorded which). Both conserved end residues are part of each CDR3.

j_call,v_call,cdr3_aa
TRBJ2-5,TRBV29-1,CSVVDEGTGLGTQYF
TRBJ1-1,TRBV3-1,CASSQVPGSTEAFF
TRBJ1-5,TRBV7-2,CASQGGRNQPQHF
TRBJ2-7,TRBV7-2,CASSLAPSGALSYEQYF
TRBJ1-2,TRBV6-6,CASRIREGGGYTF
TRBJ2-3,TRBV11-3,CASSLKQSTQYF
TRBJ1-6,TRBV20-1,CSARPRGEGYSPLHF
TRBJ1-4,TRBV7-2,CASSLAQGNWQLFF
TRBJ1-5,TRBV29-1,CSVEVQDGQPQHF
TRBJ1-2,TRBV7-2,CASSLARQVTNYGYTF
TRBJ2-6,TRBV18,CASSPGTLGANVLTF
TRBJ1-2,TRBV3-1,CASSQGQGRYYGYTF
TRBJ2-2,TRBV2,CASSVLGYTGELFF
TRBJ1-6,TRBV7-8,CASSLRGPGSYNSPLHF
TRBJ2-5,TRBV10-3,CATGTGETQYF
TRBJ1-1,TRBV5-1,CASSWTQNTEAFF
TRBJ1-2,TRBV29-1,CSVEVMAGVVNYGYTF
TRBJ1-2,TRBV7-8,CASSPDPGYDGYTF
TRBJ1-1,TRBV29-1,CSVPTGQGLGTEAFF
TRBJ2-2,TRBV4-2,CASSQDPQRVDTGELFF
TRBJ1-2,TRBV12-3/TRBV12-4,CASSLRTGGSYGYTF
TRBJ2-6,TRBV7-3,CASSLFGGAGANVLTF
TRBJ1-1,TRBV4-1,CASSHTPGRSNTEAFF
TRBJ1-2,TRBV11-2,CASSSLRGQGADGYTF
TRBJ1-2,TRBV11-2,CASSPLAGIYGYTF
TRBJ1-1,TRBV7-9,CASSPDTVFNTEAFF
TRBJ1-1,TRBV5-8,CASSRGRGVNTVAFF
TRBJ1-5,TRBV20-1,CSASLSRGGNQPQHF
TRBJ2-5,TRBV7-3,CASSLSATSGGETQYF
TRBJ2-3,TRBV5-5,CASSLKGSGDTQYF
TRBJ2-3,TRBV12-3/TRBV12-4,CASSDRVVSTDTQYF
TRBJ2-4,TRBV3-1,CASSQESRRAKNIQYF
TRBJ2-7,TRBV6-1,CASDSWDRAYEQYF
TRBJ1-5,TRBV7-3,CASSLDRGAYSNQPQHF
TRBJ1-2,TRBV6-1,CASSGGIIENYGYTF
TRBJ2-3,TRBV7-9,CASSSKRRDTQYF
TRBJ2-1,TRBV7-9,CASSFGTFNEQFF
TRBJ2-5,TRBV29-1,CSVGFTVETQYF
TRBJ1-5,TRBV12-3/TRBV12-4,CASSPGVKSQPQHF
TRBJ1-2,TRBV4-1,CASSQDSTGDYGYTF
TRBJ1-2,TRBV5-1,CASSLTGTGDGYTF
TRBJ2-2,TRBV2,CASNLEQGTGELFF
TRBJ2-3,TRBV7-2,CASSFAGRYVTQYF
TRBJ2-3,TRBV2,CASSDGGGSDTQYF
TRBJ2-1,TRBV6-2/TRBV6-3,CASSSLRPDAYNEQFF
TRBJ1-5,TRBV7-9,CASSLMQGSQHF
TRBJ1-2,TRBV18,CASSQDSTGTGVYGYTF
TRBJ2-2,TRBV20-1,CSARDTNTGELFF
TRBJ2-3,TRBV4-2,CASSPRDHQDSIATDTQYF
TRBJ2-3,TRBV5-1,CASSPGGRADTQYF
TRBJ2-4,TRBV11-1,CASSLTEGLYELNRIQYF
TRBJ2-3,TRBV5-4,CASSLQRGAADTQYF
TRBJ1-2,TRBV7-9,CASSLVAGEANYGYTF
TRBJ2-7,TRBV28,CASSLVAGGRAYEQYF